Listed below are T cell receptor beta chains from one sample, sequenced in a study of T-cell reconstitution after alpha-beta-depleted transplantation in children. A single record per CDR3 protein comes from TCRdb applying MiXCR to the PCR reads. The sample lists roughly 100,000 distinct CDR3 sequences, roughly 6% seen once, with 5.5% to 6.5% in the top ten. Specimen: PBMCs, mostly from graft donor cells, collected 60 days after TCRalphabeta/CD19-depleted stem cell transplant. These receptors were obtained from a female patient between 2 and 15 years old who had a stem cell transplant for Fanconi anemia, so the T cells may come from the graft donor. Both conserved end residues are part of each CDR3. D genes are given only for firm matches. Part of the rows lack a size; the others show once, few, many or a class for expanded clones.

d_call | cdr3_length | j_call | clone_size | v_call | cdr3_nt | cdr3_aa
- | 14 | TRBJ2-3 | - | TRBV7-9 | TGTGCCAGCAGCCAGGGGAGGTTCACAGATACGCAGTATTTT | CASSQGRFTDTQYF
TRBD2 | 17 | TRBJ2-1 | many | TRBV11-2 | TGTGCCAGCAGTCATAGACTAGCGGGGGGGATCAACAATGAGCAGTTCTTC | CASSHRLAGGINNEQFF
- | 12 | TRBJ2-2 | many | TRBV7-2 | TGTGCCAGCAGCTTTGACACCGGGGAGCTGTTTTTT | CASSFDTGELFF
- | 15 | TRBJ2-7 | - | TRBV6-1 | TGTGCCAGCATAGACCCTCGCGACAGAACCTACGAGCAGTACTTC | CASIDPRDRTYEQYF
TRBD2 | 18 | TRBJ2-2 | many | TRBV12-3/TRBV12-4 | TGTGCCAGCAGTTTCCGAACACGACTAGCGGAGAACACCGGGGAGCTGTTTTTT | CASSFRTRLAENTGELFF
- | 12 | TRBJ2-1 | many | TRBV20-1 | TGCAGTGCTAGAAGGGTAGCAGGGGAGCAGTTCTTC | CSARRVAGEQFF
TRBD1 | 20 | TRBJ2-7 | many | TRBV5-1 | TGCGCCAGCAGCTCTGCAGGGGGCCGAACAGTAGACCGTTTCCTCTACGAGCAGTACTTC | CASSSAGGRTVDRFLYEQYF
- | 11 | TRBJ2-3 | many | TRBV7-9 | TGTGCCAGCAGCCCAACGAGTACGCAGTATTTT | CASSPTSTQYF
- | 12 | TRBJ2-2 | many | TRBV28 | TGTGCCAGCAGTTTTGGTGCCGGGGAGCTGTTTTTT | CASSFGAGELFF
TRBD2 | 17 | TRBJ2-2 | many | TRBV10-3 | TGTGCCATCAGTGTCACTTTCTTAGCGGGGAGGACCGGGGAGCTGTTTTTT | CAISVTFLAGRTGELFF
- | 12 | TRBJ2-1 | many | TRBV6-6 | TGTGCCAGCAGTTACTCGTTTTTTGAGCAGTTCTTC | CASSYSFFEQFF
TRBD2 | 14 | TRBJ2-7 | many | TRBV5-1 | TGCGCCAGCAGCTCGGGACTACCACTCTACGAGCAGTACTTC | CASSSGLPLYEQYF
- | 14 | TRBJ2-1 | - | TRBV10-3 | TGTGCCATCAGTGAGTCGAACCAGATCAATGAGCAGTTCTTC | CAISESNQINEQFF
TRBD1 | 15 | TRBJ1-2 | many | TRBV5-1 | TGCGCCAGCAGCTTGCCCCAAGCAGGGGGCGCTGGCTACACCTTC | CASSLPQAGGAGYTF
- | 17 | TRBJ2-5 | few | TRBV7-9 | TGTGCCAGCAGCCCGGGACCACCCAAATCAATCCAAGAGACCCAGTACTTC | CASSPGPPKSIQETQYF
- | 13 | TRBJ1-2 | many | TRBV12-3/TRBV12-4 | TGTGCCAGCAGTCTCAAGGGAGACTATGGCTACACCTTC | CASSLKGDYGYTF
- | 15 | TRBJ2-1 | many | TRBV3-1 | TGTGCCAGCAGCCCCGGCATTTCCTCCTACAATGAGCAGTTCTTC | CASSPGISSYNEQFF
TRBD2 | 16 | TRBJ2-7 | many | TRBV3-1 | TGTGCCAGCAGCCTACTAGCGGGAGGCCTACATTACGAGCAGTACTTC | CASSLLAGGLHYEQYF
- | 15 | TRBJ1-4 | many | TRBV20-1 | TGCAGTGCTAACAGGAGGGGGTCGACTAATGAAAAACTGTTTTTT | CSANRRGSTNEKLFF
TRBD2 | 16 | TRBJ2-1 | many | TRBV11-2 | TGTGCCAGCAGCCTCCGACAAGGACTAGCCGACAATGAGCAGTTCTTC | CASSLRQGLADNEQFF
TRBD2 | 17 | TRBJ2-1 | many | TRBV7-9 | TGTGCCAGCAGATTCAGGACTAGCGGGCTTACCTACAATGAGCAGTTCTTC | CASRFRTSGLTYNEQFF
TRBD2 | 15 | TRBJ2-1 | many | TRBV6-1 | TGTGCCAGCAGTGCTCCGCCGGGACTAGTTTTTGAGCAGTTCTTC | CASSAPPGLVFEQFF
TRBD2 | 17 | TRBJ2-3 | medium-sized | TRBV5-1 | TGCGCCAGCAGCTTGGGCCGGGGCGGGAGTGGCACAGATACGCAGTATTTT | CASSLGRGGSGTDTQYF
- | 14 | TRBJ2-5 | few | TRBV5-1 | TGCGCCAGCATGCGCAACAGGGCCCAAGAGACCCAGTACTTC | CASMRNRAQETQYF
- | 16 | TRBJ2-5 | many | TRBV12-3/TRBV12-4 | TGTGCCAGCAGTTTAAAAGGCAGGGAAAAGGAAGAGACCCAGTACTTC | CASSLKGREKEETQYF
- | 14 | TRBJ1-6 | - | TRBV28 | TGTGCCAGCAGTTTAGGGGGGTTCTATTCACCCCTCCACTTT | CASSLGGFYSPLHF
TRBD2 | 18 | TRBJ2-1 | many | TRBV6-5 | TGTGCCAGCAGTTACTCGTTAATAGCGGGGGGATCCTACAATGAGCAGTTCTTC | CASSYSLIAGGSYNEQFF
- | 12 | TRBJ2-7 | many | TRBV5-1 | TGCGCCAGCAGGACAGACCGCTACGAGCAGTACTTC | CASRTDRYEQYF
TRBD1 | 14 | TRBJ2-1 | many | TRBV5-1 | TGCGCCAGCTTCCGGACAGGGCCCCACAATGAGCAGTTCTTC | CASFRTGPHNEQFF
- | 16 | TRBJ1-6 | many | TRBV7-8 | TGTGCCAGCAGCTTATTGTGGGGTCTCGGAAGATCACCCCTCCACTTT | CASSLLWGLGRSPLHF
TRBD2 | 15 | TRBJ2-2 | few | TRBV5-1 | TGCGCCAGCAGCTTCCTAGCGGGAAGCGGCCGGGAGCTGTTTTTT | CASSFLAGSGRELFF
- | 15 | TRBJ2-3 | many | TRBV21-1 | TGTGCCAGCAGCAAGGGGAACACACGACCGGGTACGCAGTATTTT | CASSKGNTRPGTQYF
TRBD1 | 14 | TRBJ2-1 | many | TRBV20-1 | TGCAGTGCTAGTTTCCCAGGGGGAACAGGTGAGCAGTTCTTC | CSASFPGGTGEQFF